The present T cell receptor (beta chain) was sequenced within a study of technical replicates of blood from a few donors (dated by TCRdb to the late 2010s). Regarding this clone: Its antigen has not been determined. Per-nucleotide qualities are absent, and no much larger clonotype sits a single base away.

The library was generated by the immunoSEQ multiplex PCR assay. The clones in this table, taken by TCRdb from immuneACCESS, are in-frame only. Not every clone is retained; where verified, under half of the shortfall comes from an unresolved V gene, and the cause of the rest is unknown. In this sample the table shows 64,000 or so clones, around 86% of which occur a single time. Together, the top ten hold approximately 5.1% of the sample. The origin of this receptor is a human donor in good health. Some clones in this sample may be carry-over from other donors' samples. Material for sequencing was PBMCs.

The CDR3 loop reads CATSATAAWEAQYF. The DNA sequence is given as TGTGCCACCAGCGCTACTGCTGCTTGGGAGGCCCAGTACTTC. The sequence joins TRBV15 to TRBJ2-5; a weak D assignment points to TRBD2 (6 bases agree). From a lookup of the germline V gene (reference sequence), CDR1 and CDR2 are LNHNV and YYDKDF. Taken from cysteine to phenylalanine, the CDR3 has 14 residues. The DNA shown is the 42-base CDR3, in frame from base 1. Cut back by 5 bases and 9 bases, the V and J ends lie 19 bases apart.